This TCR beta chain was captured by sequencing in a study of shared clonotypes between healthy human individuals. Libraries were prepared by immunoSEQ multiplex PCR; TCRdb keeps only in-frame clonotypes and omits some of them. This table has 1 million to 1.2 million clones, roughly 77% appearing once. CDR1 is SNHLY and CDR2 is FYNNEI in the germline V gene. This CDR3 spans 18 amino acids. V lost 6 bases and J lost 0; bases outside the gene matches: 7. The V gene is TRBV2, the J gene TRBJ2-1, with TRBD2 matching over 14 bases. This TCR derives from a man aged 18 to 29 in good health. Some clones in this sample may be carry-over from other donors' samples. The sequenced sample consisted of memory CD4+ T cells from PBMCs. The subset is: CD45RA-negative fraction. CDR3 nucleotide sequence: TGTGCCAGCAGCGATCCAGGACTAGCGGGAGGCTCCTACAATGAGCAGTTCTTC. Translation gives CASSDPGLAGGSYNEQFF. Variable domain in full (rest from reference TRBV2 and TRBJ2-1): EPEVTQTPSHQVTQMGQEVILRCVPISNHLYFYWYRQILGQKVEFLVSFYNNEISEKSEIFDDQFSVERPDGSNFTLKIRSTKLEDSAMYFCASSDPGLAGGSYNEQFFGPGTRLTVL.